This is a list of T cell receptor beta chains from one sample in a study of blood T cells in healthy people across ages. TCRdb re-called the 5' RACE reads with MiXCR, one entry per CDR3 protein. The table includes about 670,000 distinct CDR3 sequences, around 38% detected once. Sequencing input: blood. These receptors were obtained from a man older than 75 in good health. Each CDR3 is given with its conserved first and last residue. A D gene is named only where the DNA matches it firmly.

D gene,V gene,J gene,CDR3 protein
NA,TRBV20-1,TRBJ2-1,CSARKTGRTRNEQFF
NA,TRBV12-3/TRBV12-4,TRBJ2-1,CASSLDRGRFNEQFF
NA,TRBV7-2,TRBJ2-5,CASSARDSPYNEQYF
NA,TRBV27,TRBJ2-4,CASMGLRLAKNIQYF
NA,TRBV7-2,TRBJ2-7,CASSLHHLGGEQYF
TRBD1,TRBV6-5,TRBJ2-7,CASRTGTGSYEQYF
NA,TRBV5-5,TRBJ1-6,CASSLAAGELSPLHF
TRBD2,TRBV20-1,TRBJ2-5,CSARAPGLAGVETQYF
NA,TRBV7-2,TRBJ1-2,CASSLSTGNLVNGYTF
NA,TRBV7-2,TRBJ2-5,CASSLAPRARTQYF
NA,TRBV28,TRBJ2-7,CATQSPTVYEQYF
NA,TRBV25-1,TRBJ2-1,CASSESGRLSSYNEQFF
TRBD1,TRBV29-1,TRBJ2-7,CSVLPGQTYEQYF
NA,TRBV2,TRBJ1-6,CASSLTQSPLHF
NA,TRBV6-6,TRBJ2-1,CACRVPIYNEQFF
TRBD2,TRBV25-1,TRBJ2-1,CASSTASGRDYNEQFF
NA,TRBV6-6,TRBJ2-3,CASSYSGKGTTDTQYF